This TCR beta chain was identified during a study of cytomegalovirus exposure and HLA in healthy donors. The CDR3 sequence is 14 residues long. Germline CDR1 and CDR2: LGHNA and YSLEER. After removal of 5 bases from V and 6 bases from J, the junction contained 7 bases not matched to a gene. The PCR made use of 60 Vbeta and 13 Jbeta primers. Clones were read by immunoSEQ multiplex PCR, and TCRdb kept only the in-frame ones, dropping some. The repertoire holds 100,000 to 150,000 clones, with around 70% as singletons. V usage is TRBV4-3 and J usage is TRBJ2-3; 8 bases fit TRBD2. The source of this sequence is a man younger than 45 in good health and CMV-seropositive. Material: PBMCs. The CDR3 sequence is CASSYGLAEDTQYF. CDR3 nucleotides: TGCGCCAGCAGCTACGGACTAGCCGAGGATACGCAGTATTTT.